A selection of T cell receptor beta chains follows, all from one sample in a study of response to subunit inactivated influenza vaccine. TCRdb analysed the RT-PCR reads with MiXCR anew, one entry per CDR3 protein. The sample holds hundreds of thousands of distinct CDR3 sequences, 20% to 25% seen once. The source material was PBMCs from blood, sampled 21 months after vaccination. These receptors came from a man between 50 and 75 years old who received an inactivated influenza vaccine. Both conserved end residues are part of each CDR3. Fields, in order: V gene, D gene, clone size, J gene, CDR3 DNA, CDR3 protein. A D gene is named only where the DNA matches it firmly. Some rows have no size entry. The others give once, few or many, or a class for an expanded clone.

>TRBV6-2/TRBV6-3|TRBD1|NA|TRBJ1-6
TGTGCCAGCAGTTACTCCAGGACAGGGGTTCTTTCACCCCTCCACTTT
CASSYSRTGVLSPLHF
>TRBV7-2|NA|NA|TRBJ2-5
TGTGCCAGCAGCTTAGATGCAGGGTACACCCAGTACTTC
CASSLDAGYTQYF
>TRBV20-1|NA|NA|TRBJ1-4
TGCAGTGCCATGGGACCGGGACACCGGATGGGATATGAAAAACTGTTTTTT
CSAMGPGHRMGYEKLFF
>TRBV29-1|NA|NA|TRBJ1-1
TGCAGCGTCACGAAGGCCCCGGGGGCTGTCACTGAAGCTTTCTTT
CSVTKAPGAVTEAFF
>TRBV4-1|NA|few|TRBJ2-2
TGCGCCACCAGACGGGGTTTTCTCGCCGGGGAGCTGTTTTTT
CATRRGFLAGELFF
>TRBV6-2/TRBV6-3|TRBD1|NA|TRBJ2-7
TGTGCCAGCAGCCCCGGACAGGTCAAGCAGTACTTC
CASSPGQVKQYF
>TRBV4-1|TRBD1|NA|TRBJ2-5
TGCGCCAGCAGCCAAGGGACAGGCATTGGAGAGACCCAGTACTTC
CASSQGTGIGETQYF
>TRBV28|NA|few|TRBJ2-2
TGTGCCAGCACCAGACAGACGAACACCGGGGAGCTGTTTTTT
CASTRQTNTGELFF
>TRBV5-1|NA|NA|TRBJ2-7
TGCGCCAGCAGCTTGATCGCCCGGGGCTACGAGCAGTACTTC
CASSLIARGYEQYF
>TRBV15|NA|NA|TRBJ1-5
TGTGCCACCAGCAGAGTTCGTGGCTTGAATCAGCCCCAGCATTTT
CATSRVRGLNQPQHF
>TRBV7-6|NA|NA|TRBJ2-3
TGTGCCAGCAGCCCCCTAGATCGGGATACGCAGTATTTT
CASSPLDRDTQYF
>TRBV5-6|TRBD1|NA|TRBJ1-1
TGTGCCAGCAGCGGGACCGGGACAGGGTTTAGGGCTTTCTTT
CASSGTGTGFRAFF
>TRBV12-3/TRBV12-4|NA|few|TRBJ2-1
TGTGCCAGCAGGCAGAATACAAAAGGCGAGCAGTTCTTC
CASRQNTKGEQFF
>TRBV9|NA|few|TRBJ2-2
TGTGCCAGCAGCGTAGACAGTCACACCGGGGAGCTGTTTTTT
CASSVDSHTGELFF
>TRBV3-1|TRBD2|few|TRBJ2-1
TGTGCCAGCAGCCAAGTTTTGACTAGCGATGAGCAGTTCTTC
CASSQVLTSDEQFF
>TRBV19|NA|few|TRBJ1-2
TGTGCCAGTACTACGGGACGGGCAAGCTATGGCTACACCTTC
CASTTGRASYGYTF
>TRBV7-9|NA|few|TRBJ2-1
TGTGCCAGCAGTAGACTAGCGACCCAGGGGGAGGAGTTCTTC
CASSRLATQGEEFF
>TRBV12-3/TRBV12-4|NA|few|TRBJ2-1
TGTGCCAGCCACAGAGGGGGGGGCTACAATGAGCAGTTCTTC
CASHRGGGYNEQFF
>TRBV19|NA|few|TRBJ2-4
TGTGCCAGTAGTCTTTTTTTTGGTTGGGGGCGCGACAAAAACATTCAGTACTTC
CASSLFFGWGRDKNIQYF
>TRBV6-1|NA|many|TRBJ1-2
TGTGCCAGCAGTGAACAGGGAGCTAACTATGGCTACACCTTC
CASSEQGANYGYTF
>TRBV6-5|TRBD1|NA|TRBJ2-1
TGTGCCAGCAGTTACAGGGACAGGGGGTCGTCGGCTGGTGAGCAGTTCTTC
CASSYRDRGSSAGEQFF
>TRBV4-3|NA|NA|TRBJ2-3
TGCGCCAGCAGCCACGGGCTTAGCACAGATACGCAGTATTTT
CASSHGLSTDTQYF
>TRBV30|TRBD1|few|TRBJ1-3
TGTGCCTGGGGACAGGGGTTCTCTGGAAACACCATATATTTT
CAWGQGFSGNTIYF
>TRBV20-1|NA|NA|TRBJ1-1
TGCAGTGCTAGAGACAACACGAAAGGGGCTGAAGCTTTCTTT
CSARDNTKGAEAFF
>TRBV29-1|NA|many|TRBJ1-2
TGCAGCGTGACTCATGGACAGAACTATGGCTACACCTTC
CSVTHGQNYGYTF
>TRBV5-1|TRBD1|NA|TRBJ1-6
TGCGCCAGCAGCAACCGACAGGGGAATCTTTTATTGGTAAATTCACCCCTCCACTTT
CASSNRQGNLLLVNSPLHF
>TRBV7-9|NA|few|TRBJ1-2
TGTGCCAGCAGCTTGGGGTACAGACATGGCTACACCTTC
CASSLGYRHGYTF
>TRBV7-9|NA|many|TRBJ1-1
TGTGCCAGCAGCCCGTGGGATAACACTGAAGCTTTCTTT
CASSPWDNTEAFF
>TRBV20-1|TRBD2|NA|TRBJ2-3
TGCAGTGCTACCCGCGGGGGTAACACAGATACGCAGTATTTT
CSATRGGNTDTQYF
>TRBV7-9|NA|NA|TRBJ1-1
TGTGCCAGCAGCGAACAGGAATTCACTGAAGCTTTCTTT
CASSEQEFTEAFF
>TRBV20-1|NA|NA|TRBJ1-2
TGCAGTGCTATGGGCAGCTGTGGCTACACCTTC
CSAMGSCGYTF
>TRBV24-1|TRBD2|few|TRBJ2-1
TGTGCCACCAGTGACCCTGGGACTAGCGGGATGATTGAGCAGTTCTTC
CATSDPGTSGMIEQFF
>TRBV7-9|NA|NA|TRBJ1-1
TGTGCCAGCAGGTCCTTAGACCCTGAAGCTTTCTTT
CASRSLDPEAFF
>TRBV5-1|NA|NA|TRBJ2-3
TGCGCCAGCAGCTTTCTAGGGACCACAGATACGCAGTATTTT
CASSFLGTTDTQYF
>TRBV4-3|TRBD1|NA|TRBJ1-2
TGCGCCAGCAGCCAAGATCGAGCGCCAGGGGGCGGATATGGCTACACCTTC
CASSQDRAPGGGYGYTF
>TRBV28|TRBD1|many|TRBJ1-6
TGTGCCAGCAGTCCGGGACAGGGCGGGGACACAAGTTCACCCCTCCACTTT
CASSPGQGGDTSSPLHF
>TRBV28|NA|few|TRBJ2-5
TGTGCCAGCAGTTTAACCCGGACCCAGTACTTC
CASSLTRTQYF
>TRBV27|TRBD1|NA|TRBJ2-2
TGTGCCAGCAGTTCCACCCGGACAGGGGACCCCGGGGAGCTGTTTTTT
CASSSTRTGDPGELFF
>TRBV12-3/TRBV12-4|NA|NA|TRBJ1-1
TGTGCCAGCAGTTTAGTAGAGGGCAGGGAGGCCCTGAACACTGAAGCTTTCTTT
CASSLVEGREALNTEAFF
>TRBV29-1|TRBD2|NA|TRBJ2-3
TGCAGCGCCCAGACTAGCGGGCACACAGATACGCAGTATTTT
CSAQTSGHTDTQYF
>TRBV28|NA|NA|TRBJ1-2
TGTGCCAGCAGACTACAGGGTACTGGCTACACCTTC
CASRLQGTGYTF
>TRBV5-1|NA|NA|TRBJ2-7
TGCGCCAGCAGCTTCGGTATTGCCTCCTACGAGCAGTACTTC
CASSFGIASYEQYF
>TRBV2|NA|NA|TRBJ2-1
TGTGCCAGCAGTCCTGGGAGCTTC
CASSPGSF
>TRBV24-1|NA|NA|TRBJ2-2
TGTGCCACCAGGGGGAAGGGGTCCACCGGGGAGCTGTTTTTT
CATRGKGSTGELFF
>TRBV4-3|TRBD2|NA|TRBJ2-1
TGCGCCAGCAGCCAAGATTTCCTAGCGGGCGACAATGAGCAGTTCTTC
CASSQDFLAGDNEQFF
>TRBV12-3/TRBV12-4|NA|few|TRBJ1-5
TGTGCCAGCAGTTTAGTTGGGACACGAGTTCCCAATCAGCCCCAGCATTTT
CASSLVGTRVPNQPQHF